Listed below are T cell receptor beta chains from one sample, sequenced in a study of T cell responses to AZD1222 COVID-19 vaccine. The table came from immunoSEQ multiplex PCR; TCRdb's copy has only in-frame clones and leaves some out. This repertoire shows 160,000 or so clones, just over 90% found once; its top ten account for roughly 4.4%. Material: peripheral blood, obtained on day 0 of MenACWY control vaccination. The receptors come from an adult in good health. Both conserved end residues are part of each CDR3. The order of the fields is clone size, D gene, V gene, J gene, CDR3 protein, CDR3 DNA. The D gene is left open where the match is weak. Clone size appears in some rows only: once, few, many, or a class for an expanded clone.

clone size: once
D gene: TRBD1
V gene: TRBV20-1
J gene: TRBJ1-1
CDR3 protein: CSASDRDAEAFF
CDR3 DNA: TGCAGTGCCAGTGACAGGGACGCTGAAGCTTTCTTT

clone size: once
D gene: TRBD1
V gene: TRBV7-2
J gene: TRBJ2-3
CDR3 protein: CASSRTGAEDTQYF
CDR3 DNA: TGTGCCAGCAGCCGGACAGGGGCGGAGGATACGCAGTATTTT

clone size: NA
D gene: NA
V gene: TRBV19
J gene: TRBJ1-1
CDR3 protein: CASSRNTEAFF
CDR3 DNA: TGTGCCAGTAGTCGGAACACTGAAGCTTTCTTT

clone size: NA
D gene: TRBD1
V gene: TRBV19
J gene: TRBJ1-1
CDR3 protein: CASSRDRPMNTEAFF
CDR3 DNA: TGTGCCAGTAGCAGGGACAGGCCCATGAACACTGAAGCTTTCTTT

clone size: once
D gene: TRBD1
V gene: TRBV19
J gene: TRBJ1-2
CDR3 protein: CATSDRANYGYTF
CDR3 DNA: TGTGCCACCTCAGACAGGGCTAACTATGGCTACACCTTC

clone size: once
D gene: NA
V gene: TRBV7-9
J gene: TRBJ1-4
CDR3 protein: CASSSGRGAEEKLFF
CDR3 DNA: TGTGCCAGCAGCTCCGGCAGGGGAGCGGAAGAAAAACTGTTTTTT

clone size: few
D gene: NA
V gene: TRBV21-1
J gene: TRBJ2-7
CDR3 protein: CASSKAQGAGTQHYEQYF
CDR3 DNA: TGTGCCAGCAGCAAAGCTCAGGGAGCGGGAACCCAGCACTACGAGCAGTACTTC

clone size: NA
D gene: TRBD1
V gene: TRBV2
J gene: TRBJ2-5
CDR3 protein: CASRGQAGQETQYF
CDR3 DNA: TGTGCCAGCAGAGGACAGGCAGGGCAAGAGACCCAGTACTTC

clone size: NA
D gene: NA
V gene: TRBV19
J gene: TRBJ2-7
CDR3 protein: CASSTGGLDYEQYF
CDR3 DNA: TGTGCCAGTAGTACGGGCGGGCTAGACTACGAGCAGTACTTC

clone size: NA
D gene: TRBD1
V gene: TRBV27
J gene: TRBJ1-2
CDR3 protein: CASSFRTGGIDGYTF
CDR3 DNA: TGTGCCAGCAGTTTCAGGACAGGGGGTATTGATGGCTACACCTTC

clone size: NA
D gene: NA
V gene: TRBV9
J gene: TRBJ1-4
CDR3 protein: CASSTGTGNEKLFF
CDR3 DNA: TGTGCCAGCAGCACGGGGACCGGGAATGAAAAACTGTTTTTT

clone size: NA
D gene: NA
V gene: TRBV4-2
J gene: TRBJ2-1
CDR3 protein: CASSQGSLGTPSPNEQFF
CDR3 DNA: TGTGCCAGCAGCCAAGGTTCCCTCGGGACTCCTTCCCCCAATGAGCAGTTCTTC

clone size: once
D gene: NA
V gene: TRBV3-1/TRBV3-2
J gene: TRBJ2-1
CDR3 protein: CASSQGRGGEQFF
CDR3 DNA: TGTGCCAGCAGCCAAGGGAGGGGAGGTGAGCAGTTCTTC

clone size: NA
D gene: TRBD1
V gene: TRBV9
J gene: TRBJ1-5
CDR3 protein: CASSGTGSNQPQHF
CDR3 DNA: TGTGCCAGCAGCGGGACAGGGAGCAATCAGCCCCAGCATTTT

clone size: NA
D gene: NA
V gene: TRBV6-1
J gene: TRBJ1-6
CDR3 protein: CASSEEGGPLHF
CDR3 DNA: TGTGCCAGCAGTGAAGAGGGAGGACCCCTCCACTTT

clone size: NA
D gene: NA
V gene: TRBV2
J gene: TRBJ2-1
CDR3 protein: CASSVYNEQFF
CDR3 DNA: TGTGCCAGCAGTGTATACAATGAGCAGTTCTTC

clone size: few
D gene: NA
V gene: TRBV29-1
J gene: TRBJ1-4
CDR3 protein: CSARGGSGEKLFF
CDR3 DNA: TGCAGCGCGAGGGGGGGGAGTGGTGAAAAACTGTTTTTT

clone size: NA
D gene: NA
V gene: TRBV7-6
J gene: TRBJ1-5
CDR3 protein: CASSLAAGAAQPQHF
CDR3 DNA: TGTGCCAGCAGCTTAGCCGCGGGGGCGGCTCAGCCCCAGCATTTT

clone size: few
D gene: TRBD2
V gene: TRBV28
J gene: TRBJ2-2
CDR3 protein: CASTPLVVAGVYPGELFF
CDR3 DNA: TGTGCCAGCACTCCCCTGGTGGTAGCGGGAGTGTACCCCGGGGAGCTGTTTTTT

clone size: NA
D gene: NA
V gene: TRBV7-2
J gene: TRBJ1-5
CDR3 protein: CASSDSQGWNQPQHF
CDR3 DNA: TGTGCCAGCAGCGACTCTCAGGGGTGGAATCAGCCCCAGCATTTT

clone size: NA
D gene: NA
V gene: TRBV6-5
J gene: TRBJ1-1
CDR3 protein: CASSRLRALNTEAFF
CDR3 DNA: TGTGCCAGCAGCAGACTCAGGGCTCTGAACACTGAAGCTTTCTTT

clone size: NA
D gene: TRBD1
V gene: TRBV25-1
J gene: TRBJ2-7
CDR3 protein: CASSKTGPYEQYF
CDR3 DNA: TGTGCCAGCAGCAAGACAGGGCCCTACGAGCAGTACTTC

clone size: once
D gene: NA
V gene: TRBV7-3
J gene: TRBJ1-1
CDR3 protein: CASSERALEAFF
CDR3 DNA: TGTGCCAGCAGCGAGCGGGCTCTTGAAGCTTTCTTT

clone size: few
D gene: TRBD1
V gene: TRBV28
J gene: TRBJ2-5
CDR3 protein: CASSPGQGLETQYF
CDR3 DNA: TGTGCCAGCAGCCCGGGACAGGGGTTGGAGACCCAGTACTTC

clone size: NA
D gene: TRBD1
V gene: TRBV15
J gene: TRBJ1-5
CDR3 protein: CATSRSEPGGQQPQHF
CDR3 DNA: TGTGCCACCAGCAGATCGGAACCAGGGGGCCAACAGCCCCAGCATTTT

clone size: NA
D gene: NA
V gene: TRBV13
J gene: TRBJ1-1
CDR3 protein: CASSLFRAVEAFF
CDR3 DNA: TGTGCCAGCAGCTTATTTCGGGCGGTTGAAGCTTTCTTT

clone size: NA
D gene: NA
V gene: TRBV7-8
J gene: TRBJ1-5
CDR3 protein: CASSLGFSGLSNQPQHF
CDR3 DNA: TGTGCCAGCAGCTTAGGGTTCTCGGGGCTTAGCAATCAGCCCCAGCATTTT

clone size: NA
D gene: TRBD2
V gene: TRBV7-3
J gene: TRBJ2-1
CDR3 protein: CASSLQPGGPFNEQFF
CDR3 DNA: TGTGCCAGCAGCTTACAACCGGGAGGGCCATTCAATGAGCAGTTCTTC

clone size: NA
D gene: NA
V gene: TRBV27
J gene: TRBJ1-4
CDR3 protein: CASSLRAANEKLFF
CDR3 DNA: TGTGCCAGCAGTTTACGGGCTGCTAATGAAAAACTGTTTTTT

clone size: NA
D gene: TRBD1
V gene: TRBV3-1/TRBV3-2
J gene: TRBJ1-6
CDR3 protein: CASSTGDMNNSPLHF
CDR3 DNA: TGTGCCAGCAGCACAGGGGACATGAATAATTCACCCCTCCACTTT

clone size: NA
D gene: NA
V gene: TRBV7-7
J gene: TRBJ2-5
CDR3 protein: CASSLGQTGETQYF
CDR3 DNA: TGTGCCAGCAGCTTAGGGCAAACCGGGGAGACCCAGTACTTC

clone size: NA
D gene: NA
V gene: TRBV2
J gene: TRBJ1-5
CDR3 protein: CASQYVDQPQHF
CDR3 DNA: TGTGCCAGCCAATACGTTGATCAGCCCCAGCATTTT

clone size: NA
D gene: NA
V gene: TRBV27
J gene: TRBJ2-1
CDR3 protein: CASRAGDGGLYNEQFF
CDR3 DNA: TGTGCCAGCCGGGCCGGGGACGGGGGCCTTTACAATGAGCAGTTCTTC

clone size: NA
D gene: NA
V gene: TRBV27
J gene: TRBJ1-5
CDR3 protein: CASSPGLRNQPQHF
CDR3 DNA: TGTGCCAGCAGTCCTGGACTGAGAAATCAGCCCCAGCATTTT

clone size: NA
D gene: TRBD1
V gene: TRBV11-3
J gene: TRBJ2-1
CDR3 protein: CASSPSDRLISYNEQFF
CDR3 DNA: TGTGCCAGCAGCCCCTCGGACAGGCTGATCTCCTACAATGAGCAGTTCTTC

clone size: once
D gene: TRBD1
V gene: TRBV29-1
J gene: TRBJ1-2
CDR3 protein: CSATTGGDGYTF
CDR3 DNA: TGCAGCGCCACGACAGGGGGCGATGGCTACACCTTC

clone size: NA
D gene: NA
V gene: TRBV3-1/TRBV3-2
J gene: TRBJ1-3
CDR3 protein: CASSFQSSGNTIYF
CDR3 DNA: TGTGCCAGCAGCTTCCAGAGCTCTGGAAACACCATATATTTT

clone size: NA
D gene: TRBD1
V gene: TRBV11-2
J gene: TRBJ1-5
CDR3 protein: CASSLGRGGRSNQPQHF
CDR3 DNA: TGTGCCAGCAGCTTAGGCAGGGGGGGACGAAGCAATCAGCCCCAGCATTTT

clone size: NA
D gene: NA
V gene: TRBV5-1
J gene: TRBJ2-7
CDR3 protein: CASSLADPYEQYF
CDR3 DNA: TGCGCCAGCAGCTTGGCCGACCCCTACGAGCAGTACTTC

clone size: NA
D gene: TRBD1
V gene: TRBV5-1
J gene: TRBJ2-1
CDR3 protein: CASSFGTGGLNEQFF
CDR3 DNA: TGCGCCAGCAGCTTTGGGACAGGGGGCCTCAATGAGCAGTTCTTC

clone size: once
D gene: NA
V gene: TRBV15
J gene: TRBJ2-2
CDR3 protein: CATSRDPYWGDTGELFF
CDR3 DNA: TGTGCCACCAGCAGAGATCCCTACTGGGGGGACACCGGGGAGCTGTTTTTT